The present entry profiles one T cell receptor (beta chain) with its context. Its antigen is unknown. Germline V gene lookup returns CDR1 ENHRY and CDR2 SYGVKD. The length of the CDR3 is 14 residues. V was trimmed by 2 bases and J by 1 base, leaving 9 bases between them. This entry is derived from a study of neoadjuvant anti-PD-1 for oral cavity cancer. For the study at large: Most patients had three to four biweekly doses of 3 mg/kg nivolumab before resection. Non-progressing patients received a fourth nivolumab dose near day 43, then surgery on days 50-56.

The repertoire was sequenced with immunoSEQ multiplex PCR; TCRdb's copy has only in-frame clones and lacks some. This table has 55,000 to 80,000 clones, about 86% appearing once. Findings and limits, study-wide: With three patients per group, TCR findings need larger cohorts. Post-nivolumab, blood T cell clonality was significantly elevated in non-responders.

The specimen was PBMCs, collected before nivolumab (anti-PD-1) treatment. The receptor was isolated from a person between 40 and 79 years old with oral cavity squamous cell carcinoma. The chain recombines TRBV10-3 with TRBJ2-7; D ambiguous. The CDR3 DNA is TGTGCCATCAGTGAGAGTACACTATCCTACGAGCAGTACTTC. Translated, it gives CAISESTLSYEQYF.